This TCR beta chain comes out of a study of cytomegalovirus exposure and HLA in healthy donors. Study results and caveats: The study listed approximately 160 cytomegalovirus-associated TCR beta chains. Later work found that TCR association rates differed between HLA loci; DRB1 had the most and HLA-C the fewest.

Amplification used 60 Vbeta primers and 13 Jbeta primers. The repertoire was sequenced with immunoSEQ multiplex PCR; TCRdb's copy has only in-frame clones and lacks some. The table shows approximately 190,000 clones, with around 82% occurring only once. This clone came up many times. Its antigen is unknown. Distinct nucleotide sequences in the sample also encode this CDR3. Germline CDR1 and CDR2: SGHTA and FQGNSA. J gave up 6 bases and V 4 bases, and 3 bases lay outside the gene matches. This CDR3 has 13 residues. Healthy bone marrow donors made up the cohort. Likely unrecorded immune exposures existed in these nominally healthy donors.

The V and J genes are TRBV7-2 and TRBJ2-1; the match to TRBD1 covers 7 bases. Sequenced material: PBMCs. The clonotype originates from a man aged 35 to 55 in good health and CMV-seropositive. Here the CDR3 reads CASSSRTGNEQFF. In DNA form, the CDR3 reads TGTGCCAGCAGCTCTCGGACAGGCAATGAGCAGTTCTTC.